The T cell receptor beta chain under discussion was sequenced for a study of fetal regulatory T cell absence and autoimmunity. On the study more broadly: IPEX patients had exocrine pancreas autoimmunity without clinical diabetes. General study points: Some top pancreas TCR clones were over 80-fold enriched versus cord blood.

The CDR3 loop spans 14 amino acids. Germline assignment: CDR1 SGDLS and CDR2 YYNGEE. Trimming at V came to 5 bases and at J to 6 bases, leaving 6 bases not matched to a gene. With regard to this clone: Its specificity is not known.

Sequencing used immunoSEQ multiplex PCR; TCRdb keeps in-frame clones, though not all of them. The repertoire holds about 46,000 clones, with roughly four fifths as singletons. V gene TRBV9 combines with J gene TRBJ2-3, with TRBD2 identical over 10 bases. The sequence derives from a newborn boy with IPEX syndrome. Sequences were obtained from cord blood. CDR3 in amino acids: CASRAGTSVDTQYF. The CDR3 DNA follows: TGTGCCAGCAGGGCCGGGACTAGCGTCGATACGCAGTATTTT.